There are a few counts of the clone carrying this T cell receptor (beta chain). The data are from a study of T-cell reconstitution after alpha-beta-depleted transplantation in children. Unique molecular identifiers were used to barcode this TCRbeta library. Via MiXCR, TCRdb re-called the PCR reads, giving one row per CDR3 protein. The sample shows 600,000 to 700,000 distinct CDR3 sequences, approximately 15% of them seen only once. V was trimmed by 0 bases and J by 2 bases, leaving 14 bases between them. This CDR3 has 17 amino acids. Germline V gene lookup returns CDR1 LNHNV and CDR2 YYDKDF (reference sequence).

This TCR derives from a human donor who donated a stem cell graft to a child with acute myeloid leukemia. This material consisted of PBMCs from the stem cell graft donor, taken from the stem cell graft. The V call is TRBV15, the J call TRBJ1-5; weak D call: TRBD1 (6 bases). CDR3 region: CATSRDLQGSGNQPQHF. As DNA, the CDR3 is TGTGCCACCAGCAGAGATTTACAGGGCTCGGGCAATCAGCCCCAGCATTTT.